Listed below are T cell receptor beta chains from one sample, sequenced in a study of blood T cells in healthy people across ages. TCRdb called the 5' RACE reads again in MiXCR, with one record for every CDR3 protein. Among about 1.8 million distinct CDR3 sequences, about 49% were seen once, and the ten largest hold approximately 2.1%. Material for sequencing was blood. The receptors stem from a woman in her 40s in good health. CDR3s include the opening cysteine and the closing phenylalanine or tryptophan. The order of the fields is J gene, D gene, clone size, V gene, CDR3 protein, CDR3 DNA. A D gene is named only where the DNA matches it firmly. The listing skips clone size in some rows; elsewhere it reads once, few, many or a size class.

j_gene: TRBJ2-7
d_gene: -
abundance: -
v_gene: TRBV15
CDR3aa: CATSREEGRMGEQYF
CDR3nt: TGTGCCACCAGCAGAGAGGAGGGTAGGATGGGCGAGCAGTACTTC

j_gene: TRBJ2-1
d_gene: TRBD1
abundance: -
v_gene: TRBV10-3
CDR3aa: CAISGTGGAGNEQFF
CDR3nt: TGTGCCATCAGTGGGACAGGGGGCGCCGGCAATGAGCAGTTCTTC

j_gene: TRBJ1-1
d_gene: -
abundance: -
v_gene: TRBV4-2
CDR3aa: CASSQGNPGTNTEAFF
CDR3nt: TGTGCCAGCAGCCAAGGAAACCCAGGGACGAACACTGAAGCTTTCTTT

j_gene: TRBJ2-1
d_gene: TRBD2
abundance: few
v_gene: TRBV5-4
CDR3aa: CASSLGTSGGAMYEQFF
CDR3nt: TGTGCCAGCAGCTTGGGGACTAGCGGGGGGGCCATGTATGAGCAGTTCTTC

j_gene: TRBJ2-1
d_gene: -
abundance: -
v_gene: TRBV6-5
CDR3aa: CASARGQPDEQFF
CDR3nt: TGTGCCAGCGCGAGGGGTCAGCCAGATGAGCAGTTCTTC

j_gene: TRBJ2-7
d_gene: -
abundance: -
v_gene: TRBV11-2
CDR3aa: CASSNSFRQGFHEQYF
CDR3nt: TGTGCCAGCAGCAACTCTTTCAGGCAGGGATTCCACGAGCAGTACTTC

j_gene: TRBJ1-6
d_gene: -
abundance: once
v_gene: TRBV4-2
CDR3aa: CASSQDQESSPLHF
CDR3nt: TGTGCCAGCAGCCAAGATCAGGAAAGCTCACCCCTCCACTTT

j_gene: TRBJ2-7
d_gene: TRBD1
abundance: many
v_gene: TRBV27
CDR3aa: CASSPGQGEQYF
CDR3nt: TGTGCCAGCAGTCCCGGACAGGGCGAGCAGTACTTC

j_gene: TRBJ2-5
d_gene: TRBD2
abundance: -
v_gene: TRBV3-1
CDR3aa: CASSLRAGVGETQYF
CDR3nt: TGTGCCAGCAGCTTACGAGCGGGGGTGGGGGAGACCCAGTACTTC

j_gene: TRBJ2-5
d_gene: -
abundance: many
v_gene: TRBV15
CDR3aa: CATSRAEETQYF
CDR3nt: TGTGCCACCAGCAGAGCTGAAGAGACCCAGTACTTC

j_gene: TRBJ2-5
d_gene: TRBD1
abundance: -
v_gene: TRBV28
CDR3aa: CASSLGTGTLQETQYF
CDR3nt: TGTGCCAGCAGTTTGGGGACAGGGACACTTCAAGAGACCCAGTACTTC

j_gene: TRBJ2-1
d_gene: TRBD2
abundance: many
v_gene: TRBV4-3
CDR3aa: CASSQDSGGYNEQFF
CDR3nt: TGCGCCAGCAGCCAAGATTCGGGGGGCTACAATGAGCAGTTCTTC

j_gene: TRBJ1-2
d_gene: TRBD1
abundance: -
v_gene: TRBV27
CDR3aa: CASSPKGAGYGYTF
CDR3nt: TGTGCCAGCAGTCCCAAGGGGGCTGGGTATGGCTACACCTTC

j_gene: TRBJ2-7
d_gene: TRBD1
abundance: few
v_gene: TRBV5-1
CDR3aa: CASSSGQGLDEQYF
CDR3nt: TGCGCCAGCAGCTCCGGACAGGGGCTGGACGAGCAGTACTTC

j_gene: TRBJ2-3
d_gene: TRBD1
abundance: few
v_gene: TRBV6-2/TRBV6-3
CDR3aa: CASSYGTGVTDTQYF
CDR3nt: TGTGCCAGCAGTTACGGGACAGGAGTAACAGATACGCAGTATTTT

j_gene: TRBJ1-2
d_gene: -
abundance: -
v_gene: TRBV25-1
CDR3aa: CASSERGRDYGYTF
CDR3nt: TGTGCCAGCAGTGAACGGGGCAGGGACTATGGCTACACCTTC

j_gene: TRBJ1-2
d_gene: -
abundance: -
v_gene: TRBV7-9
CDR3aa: CASSLTAIDNYGYTF
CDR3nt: TGTGCCAGCAGCCTTACAGCCATTGATAACTATGGCTACACCTTC

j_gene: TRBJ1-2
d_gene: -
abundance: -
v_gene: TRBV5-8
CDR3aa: CASSRARVEAYGYTF
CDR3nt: TGTGCCAGCAGCCGAGCTAGGGTGGAAGCTTATGGCTACACCTTC

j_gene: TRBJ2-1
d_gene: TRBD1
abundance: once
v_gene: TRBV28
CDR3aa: CASSLSTGPILYNKQFF
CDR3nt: TGTGCCAGCAGTCTTTCGACAGGGCCTATCCTCTACAATAAGCAGTTCTTC

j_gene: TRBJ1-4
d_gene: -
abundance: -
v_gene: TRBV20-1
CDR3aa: CSARPDETGSVGLPNEKLFF
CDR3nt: TGCAGTGCTAGACCCGACGAGACAGGTTCGGTCGGGCTCCCTAATGAAAAACTGTTTTTT

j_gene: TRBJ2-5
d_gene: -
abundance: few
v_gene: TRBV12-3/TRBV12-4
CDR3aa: CASSLSGPAETQYF
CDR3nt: TGTGCCAGCAGTTTAAGTGGTCCGGCAGAGACCCAGTACTTC

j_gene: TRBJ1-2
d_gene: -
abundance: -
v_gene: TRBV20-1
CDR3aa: CSALAGGPYGYTF
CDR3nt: TGCAGTGCTCTAGCCGGGGGCCCGTATGGCTACACCTTC

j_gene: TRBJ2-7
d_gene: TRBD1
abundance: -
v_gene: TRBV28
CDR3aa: CASRGSGTGETHEQYF
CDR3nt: TGTGCCAGTCGTGGCTCCGGGACAGGGGAAACCCACGAGCAGTACTTC

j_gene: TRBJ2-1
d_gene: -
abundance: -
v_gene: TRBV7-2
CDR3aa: CASSFPTNEQFF
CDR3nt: TGTGCCAGCAGCTTCCCTACGAATGAGCAGTTCTTC

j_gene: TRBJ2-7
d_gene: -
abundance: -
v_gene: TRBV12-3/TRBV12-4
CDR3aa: CASSFLGRTYEQYF
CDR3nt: TGTGCCAGCAGTTTTCTGGGTCGCACCTACGAGCAGTACTTC

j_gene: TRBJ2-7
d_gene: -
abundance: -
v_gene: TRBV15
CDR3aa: CATSRERAPDSYEQYF
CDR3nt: TGTGCCACCAGCAGAGAGCGGGCTCCAGATTCCTACGAGCAGTACTTC

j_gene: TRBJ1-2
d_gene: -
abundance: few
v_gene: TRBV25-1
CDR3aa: CASSEGGREGYGYTF
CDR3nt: TGTGCCAGCAGTGAAGGAGGCAGGGAAGGCTATGGCTACACCTTC

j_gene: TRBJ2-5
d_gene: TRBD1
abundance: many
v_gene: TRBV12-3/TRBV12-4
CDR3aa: CASSRQGRETQYF
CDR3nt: TGTGCCAGCAGCCGACAGGGGCGAGAGACCCAGTACTTC

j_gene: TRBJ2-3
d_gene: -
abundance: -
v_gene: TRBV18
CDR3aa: CASSPPETDTQYF
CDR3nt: TGTGCCAGCTCACCACCCGAAACAGATACGCAGTATTTT

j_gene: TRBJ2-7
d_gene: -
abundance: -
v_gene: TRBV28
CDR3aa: CATFRAYEQYF
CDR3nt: TGTGCCACCTTCAGGGCCTACGAGCAGTACTTC

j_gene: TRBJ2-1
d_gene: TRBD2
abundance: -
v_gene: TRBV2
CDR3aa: CASRVGLAGYNEQFF
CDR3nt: TGTGCCAGCAGGGTGGGACTAGCGGGGTACAATGAGCAGTTCTTC

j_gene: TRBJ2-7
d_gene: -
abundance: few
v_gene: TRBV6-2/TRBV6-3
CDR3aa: CASTRDGYEQYF
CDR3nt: TGTGCCAGCACCCGGGATGGGTACGAGCAGTACTTC

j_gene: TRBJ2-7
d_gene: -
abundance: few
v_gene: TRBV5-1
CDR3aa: CASSGSTPAYEQYF
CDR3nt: TGCGCCAGCAGCGGAAGCACACCTGCCTACGAGCAGTACTTC